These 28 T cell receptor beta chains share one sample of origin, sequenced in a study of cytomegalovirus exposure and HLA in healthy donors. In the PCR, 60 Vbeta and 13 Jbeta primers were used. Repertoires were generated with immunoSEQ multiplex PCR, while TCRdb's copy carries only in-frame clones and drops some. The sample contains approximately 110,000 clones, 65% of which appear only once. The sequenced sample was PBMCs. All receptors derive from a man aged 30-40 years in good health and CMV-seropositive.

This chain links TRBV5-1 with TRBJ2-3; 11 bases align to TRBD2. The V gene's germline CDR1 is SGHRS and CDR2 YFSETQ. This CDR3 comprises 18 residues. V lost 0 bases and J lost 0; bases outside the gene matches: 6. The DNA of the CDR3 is TGCGCCAGCAGCTTGGTCAGGACTAGCGGGTCTAGCACAGATACGCAGTATTTT. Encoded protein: CASSLVRTSGSSTDTQYF.

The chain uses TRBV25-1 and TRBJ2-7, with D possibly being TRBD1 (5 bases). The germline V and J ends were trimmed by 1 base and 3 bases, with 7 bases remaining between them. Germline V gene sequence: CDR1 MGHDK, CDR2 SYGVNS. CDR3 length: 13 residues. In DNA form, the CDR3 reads TGTGCCAGCAGTGAATGGACAAGCTACGAGCAGTACTTC. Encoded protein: CASSEWTSYEQYF.

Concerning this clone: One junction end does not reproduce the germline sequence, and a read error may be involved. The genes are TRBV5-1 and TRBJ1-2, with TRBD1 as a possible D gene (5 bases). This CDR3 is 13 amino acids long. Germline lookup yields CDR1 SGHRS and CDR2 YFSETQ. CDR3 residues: CASSLGTSYVYTF. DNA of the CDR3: TGCGCCAGCAGCTTGGGGACAAGTTATGTCTACACCTTC.

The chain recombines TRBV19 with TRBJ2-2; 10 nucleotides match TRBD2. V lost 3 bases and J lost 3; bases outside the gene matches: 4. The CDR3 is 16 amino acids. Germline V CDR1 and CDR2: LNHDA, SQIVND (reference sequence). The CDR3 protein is CASSIGSGGYTGELFF. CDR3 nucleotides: TGTGCCAGTAGTATTGGTAGCGGGGGGTACACCGGGGAGCTGTTTTTT.

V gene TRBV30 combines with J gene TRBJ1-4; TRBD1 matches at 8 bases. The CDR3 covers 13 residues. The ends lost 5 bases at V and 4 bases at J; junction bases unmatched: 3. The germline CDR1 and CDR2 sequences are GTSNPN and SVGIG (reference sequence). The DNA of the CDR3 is TGTGCCTGGGGGACAGGTTATAATGAAAAACTGTTTTTT. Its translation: CAWGTGYNEKLFF.

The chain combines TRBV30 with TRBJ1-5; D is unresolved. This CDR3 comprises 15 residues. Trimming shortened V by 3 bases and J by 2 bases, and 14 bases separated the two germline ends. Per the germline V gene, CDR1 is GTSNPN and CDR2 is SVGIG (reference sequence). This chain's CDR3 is CAWSLPGNGNQPQHF. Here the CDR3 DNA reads TGTGCCTGGAGCCTCCCGGGGAATGGCAATCAGCCCCAGCATTTT.

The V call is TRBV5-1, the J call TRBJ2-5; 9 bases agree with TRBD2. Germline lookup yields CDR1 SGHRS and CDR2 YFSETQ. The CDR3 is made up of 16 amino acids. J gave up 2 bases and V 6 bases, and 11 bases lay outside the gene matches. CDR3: CASKDLLSGGQETQYF. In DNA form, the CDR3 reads TGCGCCAGCAAGGATCTTCTTAGCGGGGGACAAGAGACCCAGTACTTC.

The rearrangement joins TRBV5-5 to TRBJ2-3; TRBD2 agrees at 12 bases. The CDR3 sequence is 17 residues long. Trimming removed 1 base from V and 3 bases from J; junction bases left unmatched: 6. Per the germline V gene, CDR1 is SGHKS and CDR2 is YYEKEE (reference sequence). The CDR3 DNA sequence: TGTGCCAGCAGCTTGACCCTAGCGGGGGGGGGAACAGATACGCAGTATTTT. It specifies CASSLTLAGGGTDTQYF.

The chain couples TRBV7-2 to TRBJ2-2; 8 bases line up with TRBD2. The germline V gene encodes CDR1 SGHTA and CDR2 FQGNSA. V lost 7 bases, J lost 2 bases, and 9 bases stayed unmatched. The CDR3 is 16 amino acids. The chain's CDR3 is CASTPWAGGNTGELFF. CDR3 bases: TGTGCCAGCACCCCTTGGGCGGGGGGCAACACCGGGGAGCTGTTTTTT.

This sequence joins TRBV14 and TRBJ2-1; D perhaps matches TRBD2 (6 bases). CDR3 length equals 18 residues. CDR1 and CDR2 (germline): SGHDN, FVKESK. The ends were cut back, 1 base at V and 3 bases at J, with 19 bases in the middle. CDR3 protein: CASSQVGIRGENYNEQFF. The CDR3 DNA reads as TGTGCCAGCAGCCAAGTAGGTATCCGCGGGGAAAACTACAATGAGCAGTTCTTC.

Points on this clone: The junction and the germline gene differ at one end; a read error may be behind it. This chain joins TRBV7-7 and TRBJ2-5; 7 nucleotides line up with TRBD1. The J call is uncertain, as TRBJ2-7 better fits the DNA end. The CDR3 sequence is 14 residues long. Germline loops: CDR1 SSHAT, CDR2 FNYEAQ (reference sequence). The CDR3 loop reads CASSAGTEPHEQYF. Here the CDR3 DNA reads TGTGCTAGCAGCGCCGGGACAGAGCCCCACGAGCAGTACTTC.

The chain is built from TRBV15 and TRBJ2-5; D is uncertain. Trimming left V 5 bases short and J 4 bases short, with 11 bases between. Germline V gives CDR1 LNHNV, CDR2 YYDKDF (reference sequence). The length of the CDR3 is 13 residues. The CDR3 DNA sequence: TGTGCCACCAGCGTACGTCTAGGAGAGACCCAGTACTTC. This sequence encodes CATSVRLGETQYF.

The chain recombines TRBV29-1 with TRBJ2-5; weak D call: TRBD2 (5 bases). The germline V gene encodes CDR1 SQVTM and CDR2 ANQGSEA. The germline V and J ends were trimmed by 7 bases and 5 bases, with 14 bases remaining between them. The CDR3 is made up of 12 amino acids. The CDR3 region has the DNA TGCAGCGGCGGGCGTGGGTGGGAGACCCAGTACTTC. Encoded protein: CSGGRGWETQYF.

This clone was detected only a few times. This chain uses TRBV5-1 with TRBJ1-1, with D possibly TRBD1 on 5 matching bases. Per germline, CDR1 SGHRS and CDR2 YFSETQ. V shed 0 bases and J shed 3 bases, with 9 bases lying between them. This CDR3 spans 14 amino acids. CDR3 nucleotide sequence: TGCGCCAGCAGCTTGGTCGGGGGTGACACTGAAGCTTTCTTT. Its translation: CASSLVGGDTEAFF.

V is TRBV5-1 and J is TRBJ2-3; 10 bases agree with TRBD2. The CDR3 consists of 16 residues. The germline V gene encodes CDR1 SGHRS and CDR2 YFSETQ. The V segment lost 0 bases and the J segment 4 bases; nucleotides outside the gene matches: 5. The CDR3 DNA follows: TGCGCCAGCAGCTTGGGCCGTAGCGGGGGGCCAGATACGCAGTATTTT. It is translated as CASSLGRSGGPDTQYF.

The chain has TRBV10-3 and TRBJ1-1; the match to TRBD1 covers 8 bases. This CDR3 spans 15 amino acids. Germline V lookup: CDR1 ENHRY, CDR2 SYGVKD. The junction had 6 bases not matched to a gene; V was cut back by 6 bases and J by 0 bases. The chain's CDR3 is CAISPGGVVNTEAFF. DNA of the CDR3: TGTGCCATCAGCCCAGGGGGCGTTGTGAACACTGAAGCTTTCTTT.

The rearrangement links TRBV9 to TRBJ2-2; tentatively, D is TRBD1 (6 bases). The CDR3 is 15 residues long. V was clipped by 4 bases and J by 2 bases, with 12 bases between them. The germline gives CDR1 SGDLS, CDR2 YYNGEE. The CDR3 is CASSSGTPNTGELFF. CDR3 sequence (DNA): TGTGCCAGCAGCTCCGGGACACCAAACACCGGGGAGCTGTTTTTT.

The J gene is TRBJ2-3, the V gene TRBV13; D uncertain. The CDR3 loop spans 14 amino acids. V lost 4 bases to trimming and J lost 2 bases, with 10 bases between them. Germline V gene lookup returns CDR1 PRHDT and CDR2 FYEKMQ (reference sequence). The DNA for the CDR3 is TGTGCCAGCAGCTCCCTACGTATCACAGATACGCAGTATTTT. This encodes CASSSLRITDTQYF. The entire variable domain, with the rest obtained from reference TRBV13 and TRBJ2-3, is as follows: AAGVIQSPRHLIKEKRETATLKCYPIPRHDTVYWYQQGPGQDPQFLISFYEKMQSDKGSIPDRFSAQQFSDYHSELNMSSLELGDSALYFCASSSLRITDTQYFGPGTRLTVL.

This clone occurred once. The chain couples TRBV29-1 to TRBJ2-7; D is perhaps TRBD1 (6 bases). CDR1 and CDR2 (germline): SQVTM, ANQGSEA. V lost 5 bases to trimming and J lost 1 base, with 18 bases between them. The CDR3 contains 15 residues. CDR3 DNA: TGCAGCGTTCTCGGACCCGGGACAAATTCCTACGAGCAGTACTTC. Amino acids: CSVLGPGTNSYEQYF.

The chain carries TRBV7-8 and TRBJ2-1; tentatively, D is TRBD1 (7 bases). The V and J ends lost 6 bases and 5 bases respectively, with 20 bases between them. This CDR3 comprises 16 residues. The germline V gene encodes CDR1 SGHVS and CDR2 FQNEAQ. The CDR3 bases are TGTGCCAGCAGTCTAATGGCGGGGACAGTAAACAATGAGCAGTTCTTC. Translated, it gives CASSLMAGTVNNEQFF.

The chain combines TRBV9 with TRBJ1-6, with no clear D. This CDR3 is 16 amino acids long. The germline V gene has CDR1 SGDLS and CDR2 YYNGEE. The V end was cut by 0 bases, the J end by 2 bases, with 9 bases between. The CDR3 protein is CASSVGTEPYNSPLHF. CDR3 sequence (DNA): TGTGCCAGCAGCGTAGGAACAGAGCCCTATAATTCACCCCTCCACTTT.

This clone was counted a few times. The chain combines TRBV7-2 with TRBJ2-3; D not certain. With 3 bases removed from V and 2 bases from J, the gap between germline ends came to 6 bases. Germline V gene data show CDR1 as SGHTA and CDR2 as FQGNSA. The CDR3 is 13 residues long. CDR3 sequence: CASSFVVTDTQYF. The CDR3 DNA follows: TGTGCCAGCAGCTTCGTAGTCACAGATACGCAGTATTTT.

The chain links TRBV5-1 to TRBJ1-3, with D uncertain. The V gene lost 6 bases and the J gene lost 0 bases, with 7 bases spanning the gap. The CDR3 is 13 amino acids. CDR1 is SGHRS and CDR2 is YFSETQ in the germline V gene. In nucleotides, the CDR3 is TGCGCCAGCACCCCAGGCTCTGGAAACACCATATATTTT. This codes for CASTPGSGNTIYF.

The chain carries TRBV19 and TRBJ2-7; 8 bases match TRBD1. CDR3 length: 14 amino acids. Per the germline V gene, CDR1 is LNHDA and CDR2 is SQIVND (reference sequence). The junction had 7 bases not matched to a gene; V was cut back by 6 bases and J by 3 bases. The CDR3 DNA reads TGTGCCAGTAGCACCAGGGGGCAGGTCTACGAGCAGTACTTC. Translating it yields CASSTRGQVYEQYF.

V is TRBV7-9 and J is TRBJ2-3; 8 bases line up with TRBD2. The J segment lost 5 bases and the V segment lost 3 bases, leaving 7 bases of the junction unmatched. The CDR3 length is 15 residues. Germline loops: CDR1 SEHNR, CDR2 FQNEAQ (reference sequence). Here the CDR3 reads CASSFHPGGLDTQYF. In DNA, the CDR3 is TGTGCCAGCAGCTTTCATCCGGGGGGGTTAGATACGCAGTATTTT.

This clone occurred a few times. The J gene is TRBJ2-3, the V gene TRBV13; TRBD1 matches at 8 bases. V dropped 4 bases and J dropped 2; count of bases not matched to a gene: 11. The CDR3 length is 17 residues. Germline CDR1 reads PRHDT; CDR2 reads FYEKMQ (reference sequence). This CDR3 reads CASSSPFTGGSTDTQYF. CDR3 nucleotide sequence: TGTGCCAGCAGCTCCCCATTTACAGGGGGGTCCACAGATACGCAGTATTTT.

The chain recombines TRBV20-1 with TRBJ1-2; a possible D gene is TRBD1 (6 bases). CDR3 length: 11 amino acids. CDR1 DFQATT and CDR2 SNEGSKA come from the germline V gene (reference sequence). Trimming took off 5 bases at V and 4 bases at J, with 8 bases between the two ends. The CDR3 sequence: CSARQAYGYTF. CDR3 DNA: TGCAGTGCTCGACAGGCCTATGGCTACACCTTC.

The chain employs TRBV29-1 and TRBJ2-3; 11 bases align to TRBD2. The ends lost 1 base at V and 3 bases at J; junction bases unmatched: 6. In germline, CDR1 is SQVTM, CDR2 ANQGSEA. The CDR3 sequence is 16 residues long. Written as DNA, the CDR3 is TGCAGCGTTGAAGGTAGCGGGGGGGATTGGACAGATACGCAGTATTTT. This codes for CSVEGSGGDWTDTQYF.